A selection of T cell receptor beta chains follows, all from one sample in a study of blood T cell repertoires in COVID-19. Assay used: immunoSEQ multiplex PCR; TCRdb lists only in-frame clones, some missing. Altogether approximately 220,000 clones are present, 90% being singletons, with the ten largest covering 1.2%. The sample was PBMCs or T cells enriched from blood (not recorded which). All receptors derive from a man under 40 who had recovered from COVID-19. The CDR3 runs from the conserved cysteine through the conserved F or W. D genes are given only for firm matches. Size is stated for part of the rows, as once, few or many counts, or as a class when the clone is expanded.

v_gene	len	d_gene	abundance	j_gene	CDR3aa	CDR3nt
TRBV5-1	14	-	-	TRBJ1-1	CASSLTVYSVEAFF	TGCGCCAGCAGCCTGACAGTGTATTCGGTCGAAGCTTTCTTT
TRBV6-5	16	TRBD1	-	TRBJ1-3	CASSYSTGGSGNTIYF	TGTGCCAGCAGTTACTCGACAGGGGGCTCTGGAAACACCATATATTTT
TRBV18	18	TRBD1	-	TRBJ2-6	CASSPRGTGGAGANVLTF	TGTGCCAGCTCACCACGGGGGACAGGGGGTGCTGGGGCCAACGTCCTGACTTTC
TRBV29-1	15	TRBD1	-	TRBJ1-2	CSVRDRDRTNYGYTF	TGCAGCGTTCGGGACAGGGATCGGACGAACTATGGCTACACCTTC
TRBV6-5	15	TRBD2	-	TRBJ2-1	CASSYRLAGGREQFF	TGTGCCAGCAGTTACAGACTAGCGGGAGGGCGTGAGCAGTTCTTC
TRBV11-3	16	TRBD2	-	TRBJ2-3	CASSLGVSGSADTQYF	TGTGCCAGCAGCTTAGGTGTTAGCGGGAGTGCAGATACGCAGTATTTT
TRBV24-1	16	TRBD1	once	TRBJ2-3	CATSDPATGNTDTQYF	TGTGCCACCAGTGATCCCGCGACAGGGAACACAGATACGCAGTATTTT
TRBV19	18	-	-	TRBJ1-5	CATRQDQTPLNLNQPQHF	TGTGCCACCAGACAGGACCAGACACCCTTAAACCTCAATCAGCCCCAGCATTTT
TRBV6-2/TRBV6-3	18	TRBD1	-	TRBJ1-5	CASSSGGTGGYSNQPQHF	TGTGCCAGCAGTTCCGGAGGGACAGGGGGGTATAGCAATCAGCCCCAGCATTTT
TRBV28	17	-	once	TRBJ1-6	CASSLRDWSSYNSPLHF	TGTGCCAGCAGTTTACGCGACTGGAGCTCCTATAATTCACCCCTCCACTTT
TRBV27	14	TRBD1	-	TRBJ1-2	CASSRTGINYGYTF	TGTGCCAGCAGCCGGACAGGGATTAACTATGGCTACACCTTC
TRBV5-1	17	TRBD2	-	TRBJ2-3	CASSFGLAGGGTDTQYF	TGCGCCAGCAGCTTTGGCCTAGCGGGAGGGGGCACAGATACGCAGTATTTT
TRBV9	15	-	-	TRBJ2-1	CASSDGGRSAYEQFF	TGTGCCAGCAGCGATGGGGGCCGGTCTGCGTATGAGCAGTTCTTC
TRBV6-5	12	TRBD1	-	TRBJ2-1	CASSRQGNEQFF	TGTGCCAGCAGTCGACAGGGAAATGAGCAGTTCTTC
TRBV20-1	11	TRBD2	-	TRBJ2-1	CSAGKREVGFF	TGCAGTGCGGGGAAGCGGGAGGTTGGGTTCTTC
TRBV4-1	16	-	-	TRBJ1-4	CASSYKTGAANEKLFF	TGCGCCAGCAGCTACAAGACTGGGGCGGCTAATGAAAAACTGTTTTTT
TRBV19	16	TRBD2	-	TRBJ2-1	CASSASGTSGSNEQFF	TGTGCCAGTAGTGCCTCCGGGACTAGCGGGAGCAATGAGCAGTTCTTC
TRBV2	13	-	few	TRBJ1-1	CASSWTANTEAFF	TGTGCCAGCAGTTGGACAGCGAACACTGAAGCTTTCTTT
TRBV7-6	16	TRBD1	-	TRBJ1-3	CASSLGTGGVGNTIYF	TGTGCCAGCAGCTTAGGGACAGGGGGCGTTGGAAACACCATATATTTT
TRBV6-1	16	TRBD2	-	TRBJ2-2	CASSDKLLAGNGELFF	TGTGCCAGCAGTGATAAGTTACTAGCGGGTAACGGGGAGCTGTTTTTT
TRBV5-1	14	TRBD1	-	TRBJ2-7	CASSLQGARGEQYF	TGCGCCAGCAGCTTACAGGGGGCGAGGGGCGAGCAGTACTTC
TRBV7-9	16	TRBD1	-	TRBJ1-5	CANMDRTGVVNQPQHF	TGTGCCAATATGGACAGGACAGGGGTTGTCAATCAGCCCCAGCATTTT
TRBV11-1	15	-	-	TRBJ1-1	CASSLVRRRGTEAFF	TGTGCCAGCAGCTTAGTTCGGCGGAGAGGGACTGAAGCTTTCTTT